The 30 T cell receptor beta chains listed next were all sequenced from one sample in a study of cytotoxic CD8 clonotypes in ibrutinib-treated CLL. The table came from immunoSEQ multiplex PCR; TCRdb's copy has only in-frame clones and leaves some out. The sample consists of approximately 160,000 clones, approximately 90% of them appearing once. The input for sequencing was PBMCs, taken at disease progression, from a patient treated with ibrutinib. The receptors shown here come from a human donor with chronic lymphocytic leukemia.

The genes are TRBV27 and TRBJ1-1, with D unresolved. Germline CDR1 MNHEY, CDR2 SMNVEV (reference sequence). V gave up 5 bases and J gave up 4 bases, with 14 bases separating them. CDR3 size: 14 residues. This chain's CDR3 is CASSRGPQSTEAFF. CDR3 nucleotide sequence: TGTGCCAGCAGTCGGGGTCCGCAGAGCACTGAAGCTTTCTTT.

J is TRBJ1-1 and V is TRBV7-9; possibly TRBD1 for D (5 bases). V lost 2 bases and J lost 1, with 8 bases in between. The CDR3 covers 14 residues. CDR1 is SEHNR, CDR2 FQNEAQ, per germline (reference sequence). The CDR3 nucleotides are TGTGCCAGCAGCTTAAATCAGGGGAACACTGAAGCTTTCTTT. It is translated as CASSLNQGNTEAFF.

The V call is TRBV5-1, the J call TRBJ2-7; D might be TRBD1 (5 bases). This CDR3 has 12 amino acids. The V end was cut by 5 bases, the J end by 5 bases, with 11 bases between. Germline V gene sequence: CDR1 SGHRS, CDR2 YFSETQ. The CDR3 DNA is TGCGCCAGCAGAAAGGACACTGACGAGCAGTACTTC. This translates into CASRKDTDEQYF. The full variable domain, completed using reference TRBV5-1 and TRBJ2-7, is KAGVTQTPRYLIKTRGQQVTLSCSPISGHRSVSWYQQTPGQGLQFLFEYFSETQRNKGNFPGRFSGRQFSNSRSEMNVSTLELGDSALYLCASRKDTDEQYFGPGTRLTVT.

This chain joins TRBV19 and TRBJ1-2; no clear D gene. This CDR3 has 17 amino acids. V dropped 2 bases and J dropped 5 bases, with 21 bases sitting between them. Germline V lookup: CDR1 LNHDA, CDR2 SQIVND (reference sequence). CDR3: CASSIWAGSHSPYGYTF. For the CDR3, the DNA is TGTGCCAGTAGTATATGGGCGGGGTCACATTCTCCTTATGGCTACACCTTC.

The chain employs TRBV16 and TRBJ1-2, with 7 bases matching TRBD1. Germline assignment: CDR1 KGHSY and CDR2 FQNENV. The CDR3 is 16 amino acids. With 4 bases clipped from V and 7 bases from J, the junction kept 15 bases outside the gene matches. CDR3 sequence: CASSPQGGAEISGYTF. The CDR3 nucleotides read TGTGCCAGCAGCCCCCAGGGGGGGGCAGAGATATCTGGCTACACCTTC.

V gene TRBV19 combines with J gene TRBJ2-6, with D unclear. V lost 4 bases and J lost 4, with 11 bases in between. The CDR3 runs to 15 residues. The germline V gene has CDR1 LNHDA and CDR2 SQIVND (reference sequence). CDR3 sequence: CASSTQRVGANVLTF. The CDR3 region has the DNA TGTGCCAGTAGTACCCAAAGGGTCGGGGCCAACGTCCTGACTTTC.

The chain employs TRBV11-2 and TRBJ1-1; the match to TRBD1 covers 7 bases. Germline CDR1 SGHAT, CDR2 FQNNGV. The CDR3 has 14 amino acids. Trimming cost V 3 bases and J 5 bases; bases outside gene matches: 6. This chain's CDR3 is CASSFPGGRTEAFF. As DNA, the CDR3 is TGTGCCAGCAGCTTCCCAGGGGGTCGAACTGAAGCTTTCTTT.

The chain is built from TRBV7-3 and TRBJ1-5; perhaps TRBD1 as D (5 bases). The CDR3 extends over 13 amino acids. Germline CDR1 and CDR2: SGHTA and FQGTGA. Between the trimmed V and J ends, which lost 2 bases and 4 bases, there was a span of 6 bases. The CDR3: CASSLSGNQPQHF. The CDR3 DNA follows: TGTGCCAGCAGCTTATCAGGGAATCAGCCCCAGCATTTT.

The chain couples TRBV4-1 to TRBJ2-5; no clear D. V shed 5 bases and J shed 7 bases, with 14 bases lying between them. The germline CDR1 and CDR2 sequences are MGHRA and YSYEKL. The CDR3 has 13 amino acids. CDR3 protein: CASSTIQGLTQYF. As DNA, the CDR3 is TGCGCCAGCAGCACAATACAAGGCTTGACCCAGTACTTC.

This chain uses TRBV19 with TRBJ1-5, with 7 bases fitting TRBD1. The CDR3 is made up of 17 amino acids. In germline, CDR1 is LNHDA, CDR2 SQIVND (reference sequence). The V gene end was trimmed by 1 base and the J gene end by 0 bases; junction bases not matched to a gene: 6. DNA of the CDR3: TGTGCCAGTAGTATAGTCGGGGGGACAGATAGCAATCAGCCCCAGCATTTT. Its translation is CASSIVGGTDSNQPQHF.

As DNA, the CDR3 is TGTGCCAGTAGTCCCTGGGGACTAGCGGGGCGAACTAGCACAGATACGCAGTATTTT. Its protein product is CASSPWGLAGRTSTDTQYF. The chain has TRBV19 and TRBJ2-3; 13 bases align to TRBD2. V lost 5 bases, J lost 0 bases, and 11 bases stayed unmatched. CDR1 and CDR2 from the germline V gene are LNHDA and SQIVND (reference sequence). CDR3 length equals 19 residues.

The J gene is TRBJ1-1, the V gene TRBV7-9; D gene ambiguous. Per germline, CDR1 SEHNR and CDR2 FQNEAQ (reference sequence). The CDR3 has 11 amino acids. The ends were cut back, 5 bases at V and 11 bases at J, with 12 bases in the middle. The CDR3 protein is CASSPGPWAFF. The DNA for the CDR3 is TGTGCCAGCAGCCCCGGCCCTTGGGCTTTCTTT.

The V call is TRBV5-1, the J call TRBJ1-5; 10 bases match TRBD1. The CDR3 is 16 residues long. The V segment lost 5 bases and the J segment 0 bases; nucleotides outside the gene matches: 5. Germline CDR1 SGHRS, CDR2 YFSETQ. The CDR3 loop is CASRKGTGDSNQPQHF. CDR3 in DNA: TGCGCCAGCAGAAAAGGGACAGGGGATAGCAATCAGCCCCAGCATTTT.

The V call is TRBV28, the J call TRBJ2-6, with D possibly being TRBD1 (5 bases). This CDR3 has 14 amino acids. V was cut by 3 bases and J by 4 bases, with 7 bases left in between. CDR1 and CDR2 (germline): MDHEN, SYDVKM. The CDR3, as DNA: TGTGCCAGCAGTTTGACAGTCGGGGCCAACGTCCTGACTTTC. It encodes CASSLTVGANVLTF. Looking up the rest from reference TRBV28 and TRBJ2-6 gives the full variable domain: DVKVTQSSRYLVKRTGEKVFLECVQDMDHENMFWYRQDPGLGLRLIYFSYDVKMKEKGDIPEGYSVSREKKERFSLILESASTNQTSMYLCASSLTVGANVLTFGAGSRLTVL.

This chain connects TRBV19 to TRBJ2-2; D unclear. Trimming stripped 3 bases from V and 2 bases from J, with 7 bases between. Germline CDR1 is LNHDA and CDR2 is SQIVND (reference sequence). The CDR3 consists of 14 residues. CDR3 nucleotide sequence: TGTGCCAGTAGTATCACCACCAACACCGGGGAGCTGTTTTTT. Translated, it gives CASSITTNTGELFF.

This rearrangement joins TRBV2 to TRBJ2-4; D might be TRBD2 (5 bases). V was clipped by 3 bases and J by 0 bases, with 6 bases between them. Germline-derived CDR1 and CDR2 are SNHLY and FYNNEI. The CDR3 has 14 residues. The CDR3: CASSDGIAKNIQYF. Written as DNA, the CDR3 is TGTGCCAGCAGTGACGGGATAGCCAAAAACATTCAGTACTTC.

J is TRBJ1-2 and V is TRBV27; TRBD1 is a possible D gene (6 bases). V shed 5 bases and J shed 6 bases, with 22 bases lying between them. The germline CDR1 and CDR2 sequences are MNHEY and SMNVEV (reference sequence). The CDR3 is made up of 16 amino acids. CDR3: CASSPRNLGGAHGYTF. CDR3 bases: TGTGCCAGCAGTCCCCGCAATCTTGGGGGGGCGCATGGCTACACCTTC.

J is TRBJ1-1 and V is TRBV29-1; 7 nucleotides align to TRBD1. The CDR3 is 12 residues long. CDR1 is SQVTM, CDR2 ANQGSEA, per germline. Trimming took 6 bases from V and 8 from J; bases not matched to a gene: 9. As DNA, the CDR3 is TGCAGCGTCCTGAGTCCGGGACAGGAAGCTTTCTTT. It translates to CSVLSPGQEAFF.

The chain employs TRBV10-3 and TRBJ2-3; no clear D gene. Germline lookup yields CDR1 ENHRY and CDR2 SYGVKD. V dropped 4 bases and J dropped 0 bases, with 5 bases sitting between them. The CDR3 is 13 amino acids. The CDR3: CAISVDSTDTQYF. CDR3 DNA: TGTGCCATCAGTGTGGACAGCACAGATACGCAGTATTTT.

The chain has TRBV10-3 and TRBJ2-1; no definite D call. V was pared by 4 bases and J by 4 bases, with 8 bases between. The germline V gene has CDR1 ENHRY and CDR2 SYGVKD. CDR3 length: 13 amino acids. DNA of the CDR3: TGTGCCATCAGTGCTGGTCAGTACAATGAGCAGTTCTTC. Protein sequence: CAISAGQYNEQFF.

This sequence joins TRBV6-1 and TRBJ2-7, with TRBD1 matching 10 bases. V lost 11 bases and J lost 2; bases outside the gene matches: 12. CDR3 length equals 15 residues. CDR1 and CDR2 from the germline V gene are MNHNS and SASEGT. The CDR3 is CAGGQGVSGAYEQYF. The CDR3 bases are TGTGCCGGAGGACAGGGGGTTAGCGGGGCCTACGAGCAGTACTTC.

This clone showed up just once. The chain combines TRBV5-6 with TRBJ2-3; 10 bases fit TRBD2. J was trimmed by 5 bases and V by 3 bases; bases with no gene match: 15. Per the germline V gene, CDR1 is SGHDT and CDR2 is YYEEEE. The CDR3 consists of 18 residues. The CDR3 loop is CASSWVRRASGSIDTQYF. The DNA of the CDR3 is TGTGCCAGCAGCTGGGTCCGACGGGCTAGCGGGAGTATAGATACGCAGTATTTT.

The V gene is TRBV5-1, the J gene TRBJ1-3; 8 bases match TRBD1. There are 15 residues in the CDR3. Germline CDR1 SGHRS, CDR2 YFSETQ. The V and J ends lost 1 base and 4 bases, in that order; junction bases with no gene match: 4. CDR3 sequence (DNA): TGCGCCAGCAGCTTGCAGGGGGCAGGAGGAAACACCATATATTTT. Translating gives CASSLQGAGGNTIYF.

The J gene is TRBJ2-7, the V gene TRBV5-1; 7 bases match TRBD1. V shed 1 base, J shed 0 bases, and the junction held 7 bases outside the gene matches. From germline, CDR1 is SGHRS and CDR2 YFSETQ. This CDR3 region has 16 residues. The CDR3 DNA sequence: TGCGCCAGCAGCTTGTTCGGGACAGATAACTCCTACGAGCAGTACTTC. Its translation: CASSLFGTDNSYEQYF.

This clone was seen a single time. The germline gene is not matched at one end of the junction; a read error may be the cause. J is TRBJ1-1 and V is TRBV2; D ambiguous. The V gene's germline CDR1 is SNHLY and CDR2 FYNNEI. The CDR3 contains 13 residues. The CDR3 DNA follows: TGCGCTTCGAGGGCCCCTTTTAAGGGTGAAGCTTTCTTT. Translation: CASRAPFKGEAFF.

This clone occurred a few times. The chain carries TRBV7-9 and TRBJ2-7; tentatively, D is TRBD2 (6 bases). Germline CDR1 SEHNR, CDR2 FQNEAQ (reference sequence). The CDR3 is 17 amino acids. V was pared by 1 base and J by 3 bases, with 19 bases between. The CDR3 DNA is TGTGCCAGCAGCTTAGTTTTTGTAGCGGATGACAACTACGAGCAGTACTTC. Translating gives CASSLVFVADDNYEQYF.

This chain connects TRBV14 to TRBJ2-5; no reliable D call. CDR1 and CDR2 from the germline V gene are SGHDN and FVKESK. CDR3 size: 14 residues. V was cut by 1 base and J by 4 bases, with 10 bases left in between. CDR3 nucleotide sequence: TGTGCCAGCAGCCAAGTTACGGGTGGAGAGACCCAGTACTTC. It translates to CASSQVTGGETQYF.

This chain connects TRBV7-6 to TRBJ2-7; 10 positions agree with TRBD1. V lost 4 bases to trimming and J lost 7 bases; unmatched junction nucleotides: 13. Germline V CDR1 and CDR2: SGHVS, FNYEAQ. The CDR3 contains 16 residues. DNA of the CDR3: TGTGCCAGCAGCTCCTCAACGGGGACAGGGGTTCTAGAGCAGTACTTC. Protein sequence: CASSSSTGTGVLEQYF.

CDR3 bases: TGTGCCAGCAGTGGCCGGGACAGGGGGGAGACCCAGTACTTC. Translated, it gives CASSGRDRGETQYF. The rearrangement uses TRBV6-1 and TRBJ2-5; 11 bases match TRBD1. Germline V gene sequence: CDR1 MNHNS, CDR2 SASEGT. V dropped 4 bases and J dropped 5; count of bases not matched to a gene: 3. The length of the CDR3 is 14 residues.

V usage is TRBV6-5 and J usage is TRBJ2-5, with D perhaps TRBD2 (6 bases). The CDR3 runs 14 residues. The germline CDR1 and CDR2 sequences are MNHEY and SVGAGI. With 3 bases removed from V and 7 bases from J, the gap between germline ends came to 15 bases. CDR3 DNA: TGTGCCAGCAGTTATGGCAGCCTAGCGCCGACCCAGTACTTC. It translates to CASSYGSLAPTQYF.